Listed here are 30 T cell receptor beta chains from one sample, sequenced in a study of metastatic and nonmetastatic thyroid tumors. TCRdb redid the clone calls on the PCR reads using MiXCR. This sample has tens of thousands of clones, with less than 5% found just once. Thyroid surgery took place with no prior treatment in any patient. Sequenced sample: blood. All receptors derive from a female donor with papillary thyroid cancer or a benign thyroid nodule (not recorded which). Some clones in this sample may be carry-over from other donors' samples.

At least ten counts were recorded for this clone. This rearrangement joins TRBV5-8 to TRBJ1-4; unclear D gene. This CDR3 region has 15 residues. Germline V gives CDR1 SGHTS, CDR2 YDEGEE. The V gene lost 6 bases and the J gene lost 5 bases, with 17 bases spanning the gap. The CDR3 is CASTRPTDVNEKLFF. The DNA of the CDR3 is TGTGCCAGCACCAGGCCGACGGACGTGAATGAAAAACTGTTTTTT.

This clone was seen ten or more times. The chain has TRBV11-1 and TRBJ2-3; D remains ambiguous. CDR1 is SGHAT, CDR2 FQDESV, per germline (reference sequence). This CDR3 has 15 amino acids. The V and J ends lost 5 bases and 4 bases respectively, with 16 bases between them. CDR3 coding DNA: TGTGCCAGCAGCCTAGGATGGCGAAGCGCAGATACGCAGTATTTT. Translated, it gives CASSLGWRSADTQYF.

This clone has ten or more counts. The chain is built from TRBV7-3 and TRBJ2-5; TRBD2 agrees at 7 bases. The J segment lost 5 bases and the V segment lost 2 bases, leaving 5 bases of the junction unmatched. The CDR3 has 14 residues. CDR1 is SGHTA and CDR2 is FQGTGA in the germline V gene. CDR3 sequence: CASSLGGRGETQYF. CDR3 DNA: TGTGCCAGCAGCTTAGGCGGGAGAGGGGAGACCCAGTACTTC.

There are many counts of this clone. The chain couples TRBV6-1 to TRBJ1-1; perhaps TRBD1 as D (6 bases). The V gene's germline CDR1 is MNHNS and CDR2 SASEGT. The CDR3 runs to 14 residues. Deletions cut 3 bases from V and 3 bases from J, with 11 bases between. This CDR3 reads CASSETGMYTEAFF. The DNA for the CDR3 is TGTGCCAGCAGTGAGACAGGAATGTACACTGAAGCTTTCTTT.

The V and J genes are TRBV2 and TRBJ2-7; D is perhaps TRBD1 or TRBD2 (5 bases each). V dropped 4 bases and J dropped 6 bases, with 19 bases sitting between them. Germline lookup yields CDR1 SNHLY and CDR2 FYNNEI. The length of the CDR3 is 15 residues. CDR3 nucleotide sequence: TGTGCCAGCAGTGTAAGATCGGGACCGGGCGGCGAGCAGTACTTC. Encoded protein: CASSVRSGPGGEQYF. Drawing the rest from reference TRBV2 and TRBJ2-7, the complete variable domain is EPEVTQTPSHQVTQMGQEVILRCVPISNHLYFYWYRQILGQKVEFLVSFYNNEISEKSEIFDDQFSVERPDGSNFTLKIRSTKLEDSAMYFCASSVRSGPGGEQYFGPGTRLTVT.

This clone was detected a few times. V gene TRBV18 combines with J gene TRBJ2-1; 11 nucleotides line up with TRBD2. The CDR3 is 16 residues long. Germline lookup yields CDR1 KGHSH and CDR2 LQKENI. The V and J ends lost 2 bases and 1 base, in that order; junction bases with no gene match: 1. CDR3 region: CASSPGTSGSYNEQFF. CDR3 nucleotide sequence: TGTGCCAGCTCACCAGGGACTAGCGGATCCTACAATGAGCAGTTCTTC.

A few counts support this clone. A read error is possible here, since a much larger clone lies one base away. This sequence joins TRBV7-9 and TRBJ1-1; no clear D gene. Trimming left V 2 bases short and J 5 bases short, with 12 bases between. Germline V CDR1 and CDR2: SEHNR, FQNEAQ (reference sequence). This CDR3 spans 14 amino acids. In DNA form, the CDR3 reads TGTGCCAGCAGCTTACAAGTGGTTTATACTGAAGCTTTCTTT. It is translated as CASSLQVVYTEAFF.

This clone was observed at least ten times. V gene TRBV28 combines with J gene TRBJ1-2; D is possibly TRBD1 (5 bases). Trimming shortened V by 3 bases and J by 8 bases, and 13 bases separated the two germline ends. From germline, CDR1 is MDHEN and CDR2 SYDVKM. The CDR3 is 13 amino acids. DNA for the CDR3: TGTGCCAGCAGTTTGGGGACCCCTCCCGGCTACACCTTC. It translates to CASSLGTPPGYTF.

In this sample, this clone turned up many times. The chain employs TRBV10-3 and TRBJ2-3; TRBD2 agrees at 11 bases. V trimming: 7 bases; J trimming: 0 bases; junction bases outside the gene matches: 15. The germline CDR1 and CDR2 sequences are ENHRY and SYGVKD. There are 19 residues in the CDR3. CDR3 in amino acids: CAINPTGGLAARSTDTQYF. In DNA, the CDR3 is TGTGCCATCAACCCCACGGGGGGACTAGCGGCCCGAAGCACAGATACGCAGTATTTT.

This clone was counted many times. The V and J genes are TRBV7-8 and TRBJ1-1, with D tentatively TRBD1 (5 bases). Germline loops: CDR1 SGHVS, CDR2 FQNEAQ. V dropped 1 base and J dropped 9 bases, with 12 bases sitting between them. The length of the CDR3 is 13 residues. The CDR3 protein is CASSLDRDSQAFF. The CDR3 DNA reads TGTGCCAGCAGCTTAGATCGCGACAGCCAAGCTTTCTTT.

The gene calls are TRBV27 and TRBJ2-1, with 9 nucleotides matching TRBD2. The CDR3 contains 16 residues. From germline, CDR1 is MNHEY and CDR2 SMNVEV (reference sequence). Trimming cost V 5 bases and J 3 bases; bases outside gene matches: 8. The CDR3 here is CASSPLAGSNYNEQFF. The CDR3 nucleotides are TGTGCCAGCAGTCCCCTAGCGGGGTCGAACTACAATGAGCAGTTCTTC.

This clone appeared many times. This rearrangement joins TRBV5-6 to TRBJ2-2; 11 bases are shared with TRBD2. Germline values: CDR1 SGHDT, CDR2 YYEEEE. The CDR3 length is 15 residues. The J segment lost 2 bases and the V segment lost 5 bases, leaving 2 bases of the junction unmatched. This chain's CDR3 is CASRGLAGNTGELFF. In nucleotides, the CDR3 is TGTGCCAGCAGAGGACTAGCGGGTAACACCGGGGAGCTGTTTTTT.

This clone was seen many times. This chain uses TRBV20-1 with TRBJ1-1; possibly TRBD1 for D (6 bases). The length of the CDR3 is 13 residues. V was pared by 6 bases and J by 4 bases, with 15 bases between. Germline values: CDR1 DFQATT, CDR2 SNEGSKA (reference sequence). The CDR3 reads CSAPRTDITEAFF. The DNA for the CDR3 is TGCAGTGCACCCAGGACAGATATCACTGAAGCTTTCTTT.

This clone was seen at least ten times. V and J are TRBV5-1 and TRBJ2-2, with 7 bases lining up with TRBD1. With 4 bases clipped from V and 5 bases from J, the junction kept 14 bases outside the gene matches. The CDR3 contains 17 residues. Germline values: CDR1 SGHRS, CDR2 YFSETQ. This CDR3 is CASSITGAPRLTGELFF. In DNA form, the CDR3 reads TGCGCCAGCAGCATTACAGGGGCCCCCAGGTTAACCGGGGAGCTGTTTTTT.

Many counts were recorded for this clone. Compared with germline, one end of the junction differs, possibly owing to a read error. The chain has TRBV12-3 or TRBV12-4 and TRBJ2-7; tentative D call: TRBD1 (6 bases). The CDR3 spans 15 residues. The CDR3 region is CASSLAQGNLYKQYF. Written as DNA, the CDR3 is TGTGCCAGCAGTTTAGCACAGGGCAACCTCTACAAGCAGTACTTC.

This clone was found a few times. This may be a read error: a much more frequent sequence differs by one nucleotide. This CDR3 reads CASSQEPGYGNTF. The CDR3 coding sequence is TGTGCCAGCAGCCAAGAGCCCGGATATGGCAACACCTTC. This chain connects TRBV3-1 to TRBJ1-2; D not certain. CDR3 length: 13 amino acids. Germline CDR1 and CDR2: LGHDT and YNNKEL (reference sequence).

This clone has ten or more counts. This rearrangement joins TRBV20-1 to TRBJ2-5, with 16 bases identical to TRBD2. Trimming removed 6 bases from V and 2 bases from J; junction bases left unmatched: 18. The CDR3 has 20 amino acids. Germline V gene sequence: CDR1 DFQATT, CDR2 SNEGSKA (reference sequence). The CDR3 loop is CSATGTSGRAKRGGQETQYF. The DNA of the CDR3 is TGCAGTGCCACCGGGACTAGCGGGAGGGCCAAGAGGGGTGGGCAAGAGACCCAGTACTTC.

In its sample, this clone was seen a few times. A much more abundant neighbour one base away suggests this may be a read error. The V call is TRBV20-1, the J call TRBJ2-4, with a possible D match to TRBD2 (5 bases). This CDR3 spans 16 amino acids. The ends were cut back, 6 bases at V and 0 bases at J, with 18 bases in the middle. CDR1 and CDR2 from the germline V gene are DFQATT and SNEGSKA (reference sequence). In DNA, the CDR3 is TGCAGTGCAGGTGGACTTACTACCGGAGCCAAAAACATTCAGTACTTC. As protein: CSAGGLTTGAKNIQYF.

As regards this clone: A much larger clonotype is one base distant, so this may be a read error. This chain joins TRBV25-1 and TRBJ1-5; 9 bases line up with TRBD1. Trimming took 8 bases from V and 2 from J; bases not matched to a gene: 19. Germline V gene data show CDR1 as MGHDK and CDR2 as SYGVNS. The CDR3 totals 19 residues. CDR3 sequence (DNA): TGTGCCAGCCAGGGGGGGACAGGGAAGTGGGGAGGCGGCAATCAGCCCCAGCATTTT. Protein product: CASQGGTGKWGGGNQPQHF.

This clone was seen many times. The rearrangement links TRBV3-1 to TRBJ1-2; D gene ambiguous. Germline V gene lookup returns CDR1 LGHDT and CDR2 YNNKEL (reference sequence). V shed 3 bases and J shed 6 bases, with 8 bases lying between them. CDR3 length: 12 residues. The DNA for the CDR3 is TGTGCCAGCAGCCAGGGTATTAATGGCTACACCTTC. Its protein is CASSQGINGYTF.

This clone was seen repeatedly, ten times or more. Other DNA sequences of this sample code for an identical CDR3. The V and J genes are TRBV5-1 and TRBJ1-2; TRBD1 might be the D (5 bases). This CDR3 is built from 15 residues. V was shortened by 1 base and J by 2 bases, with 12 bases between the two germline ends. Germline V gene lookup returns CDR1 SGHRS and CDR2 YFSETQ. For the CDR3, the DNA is TGCGCCAGCAGCTTGACCGGGACGGGGAACTATGGCTACACCTTC. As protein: CASSLTGTGNYGYTF.

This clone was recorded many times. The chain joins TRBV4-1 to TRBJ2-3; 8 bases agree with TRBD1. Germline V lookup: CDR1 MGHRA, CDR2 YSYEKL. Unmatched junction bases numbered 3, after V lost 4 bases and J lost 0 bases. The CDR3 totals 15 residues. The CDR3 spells CASSRQGASTDTQYF. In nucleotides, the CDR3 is TGCGCCAGCAGCCGCCAGGGGGCTAGCACAGATACGCAGTATTTT.

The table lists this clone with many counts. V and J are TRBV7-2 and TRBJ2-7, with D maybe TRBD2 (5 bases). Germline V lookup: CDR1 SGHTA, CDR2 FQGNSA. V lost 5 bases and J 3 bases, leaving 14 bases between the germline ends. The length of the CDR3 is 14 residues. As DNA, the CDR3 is TGTGCCAGCAGCCCCCCCATAGCGCACTACGAGCAGTACTTC. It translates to CASSPPIAHYEQYF.

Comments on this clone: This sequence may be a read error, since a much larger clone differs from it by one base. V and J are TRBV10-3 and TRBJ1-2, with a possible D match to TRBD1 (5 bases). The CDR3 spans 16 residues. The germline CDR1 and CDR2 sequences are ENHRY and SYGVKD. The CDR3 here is CVISDLSRDSLPGYTF. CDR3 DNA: TGTGTCATCAGTGACCTCTCCCGGGACTCACTCCCGGGCTACACCTTC.

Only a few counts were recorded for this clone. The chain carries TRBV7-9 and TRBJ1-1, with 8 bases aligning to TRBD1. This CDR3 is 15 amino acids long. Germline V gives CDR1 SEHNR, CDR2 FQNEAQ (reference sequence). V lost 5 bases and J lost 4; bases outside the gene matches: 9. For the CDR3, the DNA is TGTGCCAGCAGCGGACGGACAGGGATCGTCACTGAAGCTTTCTTT. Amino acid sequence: CASSGRTGIVTEAFF.

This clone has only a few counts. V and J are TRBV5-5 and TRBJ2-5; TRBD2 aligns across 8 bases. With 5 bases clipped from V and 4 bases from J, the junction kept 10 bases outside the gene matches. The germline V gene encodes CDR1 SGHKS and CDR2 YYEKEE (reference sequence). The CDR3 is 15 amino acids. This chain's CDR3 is CASRPRGGVGETQYF. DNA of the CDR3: TGTGCCAGCAGACCCCGGGGGGGGGTAGGAGAGACCCAGTACTTC. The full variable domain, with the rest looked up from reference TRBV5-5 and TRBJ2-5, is DAGVTQSPTHLIKTRGQQVTLRCSPISGHKSVSWYQQVLGQGPQFIFQYYEKEERGRGNFPDRFSARQFPNYSSELNVNALLLGDSALYLCASRPRGGVGETQYFGPGTRLLVL.

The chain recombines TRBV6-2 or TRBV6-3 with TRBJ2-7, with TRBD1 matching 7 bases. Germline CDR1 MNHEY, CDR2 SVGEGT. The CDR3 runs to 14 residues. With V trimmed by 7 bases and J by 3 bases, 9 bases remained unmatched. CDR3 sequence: CASTKLGQVYEQYF. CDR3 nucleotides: TGTGCCAGCACCAAGTTAGGACAGGTCTACGAGCAGTACTTC.

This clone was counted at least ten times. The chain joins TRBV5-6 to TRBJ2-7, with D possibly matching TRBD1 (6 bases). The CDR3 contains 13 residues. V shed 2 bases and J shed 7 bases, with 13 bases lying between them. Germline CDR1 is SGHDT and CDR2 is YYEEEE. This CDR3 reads CASSFYRVEEQYF. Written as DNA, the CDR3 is TGTGCCAGCAGCTTTTACAGGGTTGAGGAGCAGTACTTC.

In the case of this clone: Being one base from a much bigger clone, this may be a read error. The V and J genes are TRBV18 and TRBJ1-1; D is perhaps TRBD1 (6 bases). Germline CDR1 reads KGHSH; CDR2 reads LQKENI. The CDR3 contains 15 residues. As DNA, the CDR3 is TGTGCCAGCTCACCAATGGGGGGCATCGGCACTGAAGATTTCTTT. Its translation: CASSPMGGIGTEDFF.

CDR3 loop: CASSSQQGSNYGYTF. CDR3 sequence (DNA): TGCGCCAGCAGCTCACAACAGGGTTCTAACTATGGCTACACCTTC. The genes are TRBV5-1 and TRBJ1-2, with a weak D call TRBD1 (6 bases). There are 15 residues in the CDR3. V was shortened by 3 bases and J by 0 bases, with 12 bases between the two germline ends. Germline-derived CDR1 and CDR2 are SGHRS and YFSETQ.